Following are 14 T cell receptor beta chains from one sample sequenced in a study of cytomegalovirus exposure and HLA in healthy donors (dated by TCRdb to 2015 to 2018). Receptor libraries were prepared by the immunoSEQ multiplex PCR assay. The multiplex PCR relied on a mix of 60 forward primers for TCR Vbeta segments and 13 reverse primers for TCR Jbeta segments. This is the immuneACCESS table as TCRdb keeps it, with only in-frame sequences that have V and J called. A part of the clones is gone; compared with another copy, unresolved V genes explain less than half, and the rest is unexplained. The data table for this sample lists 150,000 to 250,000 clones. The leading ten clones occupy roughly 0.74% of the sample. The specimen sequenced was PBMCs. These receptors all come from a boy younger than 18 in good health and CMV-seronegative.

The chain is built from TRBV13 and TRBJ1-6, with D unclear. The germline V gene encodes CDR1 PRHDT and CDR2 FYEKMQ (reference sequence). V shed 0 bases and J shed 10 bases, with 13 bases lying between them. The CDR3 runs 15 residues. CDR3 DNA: TGTGCCAGCAGCTTAGGGAACCCTACGAGATCACCCCTCCACTTT. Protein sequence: CASSLGNPTRSPLHF. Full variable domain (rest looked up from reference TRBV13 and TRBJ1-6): AAGVIQSPRHLIKEKRETATLKCYPIPRHDTVYWYQQGPGQDPQFLISFYEKMQSDKGSIPDRFSAQQFSDYHSELNMSSLELGDSALYFCASSLGNPTRSPLHFGNGTRLTVT.

CDR3 residues: CASRDSYNQPQHF. DNA of the CDR3: TGTGCCAGTAGGGACAGTTACAATCAGCCCCAGCATTTT. V is TRBV19 and J is TRBJ1-5; tentative D call: TRBD1 (6 bases). Germline CDR1 LNHDA, CDR2 SQIVND (reference sequence). V was pared by 6 bases and J by 3 bases, with 9 bases between. The CDR3 runs 13 residues.

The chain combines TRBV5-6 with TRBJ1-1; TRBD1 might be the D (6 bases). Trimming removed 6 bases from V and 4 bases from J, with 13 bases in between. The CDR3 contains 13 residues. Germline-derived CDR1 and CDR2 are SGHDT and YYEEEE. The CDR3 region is CASNLRGGTEAFF. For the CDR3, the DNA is TGTGCCAGCAACCTCAGGGGTGGCACTGAAGCTTTCTTT.

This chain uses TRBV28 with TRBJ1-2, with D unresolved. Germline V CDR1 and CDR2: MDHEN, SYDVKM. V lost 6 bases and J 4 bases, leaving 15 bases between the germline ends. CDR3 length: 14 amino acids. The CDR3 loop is CASRLRDSGYGYTF. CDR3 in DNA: TGTGCCAGCAGGTTGAGGGATTCGGGCTATGGCTACACCTTC.

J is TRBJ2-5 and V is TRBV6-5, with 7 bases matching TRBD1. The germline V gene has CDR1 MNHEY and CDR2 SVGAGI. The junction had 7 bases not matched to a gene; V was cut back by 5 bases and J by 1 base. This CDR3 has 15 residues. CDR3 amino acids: CASSPSTGPQETQYF. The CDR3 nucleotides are TGTGCCAGCAGTCCCTCGACAGGGCCCCAAGAGACCCAGTACTTC.

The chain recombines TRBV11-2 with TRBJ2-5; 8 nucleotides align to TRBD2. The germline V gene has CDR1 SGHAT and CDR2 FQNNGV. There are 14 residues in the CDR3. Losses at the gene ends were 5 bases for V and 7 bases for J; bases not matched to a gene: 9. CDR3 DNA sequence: TGTGCCAGCAGCCCCGGGAGGGGCTGGGGGACCCAGTACTTC. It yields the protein CASSPGRGWGTQYF. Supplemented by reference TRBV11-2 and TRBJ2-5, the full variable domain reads EAGVAQSPRYKIIEKRQSVAFWCNPISGHATLYWYQQILGQGPKLLIQFQNNGVVDDSQLPKDRFSAERLKGVDSTLKIQPAKLEDSAVYLCASSPGRGWGTQYFGPGTRLLVL.

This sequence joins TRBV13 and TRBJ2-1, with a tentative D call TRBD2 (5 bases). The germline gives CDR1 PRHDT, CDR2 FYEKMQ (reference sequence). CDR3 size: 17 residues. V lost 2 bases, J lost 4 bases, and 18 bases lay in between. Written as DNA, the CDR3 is TGTGCCAGCAGCTTATTGTTACGGGTCCCGGGGTACAATGAGCAGTTCTTC. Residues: CASSLLLRVPGYNEQFF.

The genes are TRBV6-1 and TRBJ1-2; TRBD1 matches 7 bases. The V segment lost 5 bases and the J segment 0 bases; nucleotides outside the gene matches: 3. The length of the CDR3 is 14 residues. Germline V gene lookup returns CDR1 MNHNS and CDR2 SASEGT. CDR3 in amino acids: CASSLTGTNYGYTF. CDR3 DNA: TGTGCCAGCAGTTTGACAGGGACTAACTATGGCTACACCTTC.

CDR3 bases: TGTGCCAGCAGCTCCCAGCAACTCGGGACAGGGGGCCACGAGCAGTACTTC. It encodes CASSSQQLGTGGHEQYF. The chain combines TRBV7-9 with TRBJ2-7; 12 bases align to TRBD1. Germline loops: CDR1 SEHNR, CDR2 FQNEAQ (reference sequence). The CDR3 length is 17 residues. V trimming: 4 bases; J trimming: 5 bases; junction bases outside the gene matches: 12.

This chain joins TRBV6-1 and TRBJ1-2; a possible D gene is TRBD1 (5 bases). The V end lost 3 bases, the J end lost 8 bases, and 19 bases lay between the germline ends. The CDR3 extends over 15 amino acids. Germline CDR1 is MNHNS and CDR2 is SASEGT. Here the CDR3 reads CASSEATGGIEGYTF. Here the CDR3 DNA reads TGTGCCAGCAGTGAGGCAACCGGGGGAATAGAAGGCTACACCTTC.

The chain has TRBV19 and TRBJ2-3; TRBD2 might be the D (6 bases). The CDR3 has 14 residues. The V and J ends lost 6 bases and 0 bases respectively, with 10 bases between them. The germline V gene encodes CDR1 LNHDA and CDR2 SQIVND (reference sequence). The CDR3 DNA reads TGTGCCAGTAGGTTGAGCGGGAGCACAGATACGCAGTATTTT. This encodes CASRLSGSTDTQYF. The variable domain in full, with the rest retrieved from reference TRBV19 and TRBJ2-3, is DGGITQSPKYLFRKEGQNVTLSCEQNLNHDAMYWYRQDPGQGLRLIYYSQIVNDFQKGDIAEGYSVSREKKESFPLTVTSAQKNPTAFYLCASRLSGSTDTQYFGPGTRLTVL.

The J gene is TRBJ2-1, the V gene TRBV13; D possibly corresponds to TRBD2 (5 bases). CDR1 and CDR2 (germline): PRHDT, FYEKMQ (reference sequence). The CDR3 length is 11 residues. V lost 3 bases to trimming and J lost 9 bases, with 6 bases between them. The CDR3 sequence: CASSLAGEQFF. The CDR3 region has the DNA TGTGCCAGCAGCTTGGCGGGTGAGCAGTTCTTC.

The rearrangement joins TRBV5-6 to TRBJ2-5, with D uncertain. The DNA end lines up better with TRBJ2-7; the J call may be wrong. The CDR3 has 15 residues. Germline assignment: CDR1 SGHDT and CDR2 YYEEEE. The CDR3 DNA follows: TGTGCCAGCAGCTTGGGGTCTGTAATCTCCTACGAGCAGTACTTC. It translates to CASSLGSVISYEQYF.

The CDR3 is CASNPRQGNQPQHF. In DNA form, the CDR3 reads TGTGCCAGTAACCCCCGGCAGGGAAATCAGCCCCAGCATTTT. The chain is built from TRBV19 and TRBJ1-5; TRBD1 might be the D (5 bases). CDR1 LNHDA and CDR2 SQIVND come from the germline V gene (reference sequence). The V end lost 7 bases, the J end lost 4 bases, and 14 bases lay between the germline ends. The CDR3 runs 14 residues.